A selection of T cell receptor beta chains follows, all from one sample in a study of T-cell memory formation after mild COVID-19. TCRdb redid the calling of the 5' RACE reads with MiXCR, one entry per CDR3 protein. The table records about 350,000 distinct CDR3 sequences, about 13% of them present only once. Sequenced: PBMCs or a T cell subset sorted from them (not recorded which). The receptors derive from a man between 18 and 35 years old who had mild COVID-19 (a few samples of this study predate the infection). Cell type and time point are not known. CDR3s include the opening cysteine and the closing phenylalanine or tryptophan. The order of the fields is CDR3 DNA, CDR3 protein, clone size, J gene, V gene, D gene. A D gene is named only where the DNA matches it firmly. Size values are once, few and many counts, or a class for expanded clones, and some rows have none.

TGTGCCAGCAGTGAAGCCTACGGGGTCCAGGAAAAACTGTTTTTT CASSEAYGVQEKLFF NA TRBJ1-4 TRBV6-1 NA
TGTGCCAGCAGCCAAGATCCGGAATTCCCCGAGACCCAGTACTTC CASSQDPEFPETQYF NA TRBJ2-5 TRBV4-2 NA
TGTGCCAGCAGTTTAGCACAGGGAGGCAAGACCCAGTACTTC CASSLAQGGKTQYF many TRBJ2-5 TRBV12-3/TRBV12-4 NA
TGTGCCGGGACAGGGGCTGGGGGCGAGCAGTACTTC CAGTGAGGEQYF few TRBJ2-7 TRBV2 TRBD1
TGTGCCAGCTCACCAGGGGACGGAGGGGCCTCCTACAATGAGCAGTTCTTC CASSPGDGGASYNEQFF many TRBJ2-1 TRBV18 NA
TGTGCCAGCTTTGATCGCGCGACAGAAGCAGATACGCAGTATTTT CASFDRATEADTQYF NA TRBJ2-3 TRBV7-9 NA
TGTGCCACCAGCAGAGTAGCGGGGGGAGCGCAGTATTTT CATSRVAGGAQYF few TRBJ2-3 TRBV15 TRBD2
TGTGCCAGCAGCCCGGACCCTGACTCTGGAAACACCATATATTTT CASSPDPDSGNTIYF few TRBJ1-3 TRBV7-7 NA
TGTGCCAGCAGCTTAGCGGGACAGGGGCACTATGGCTACACCTTC CASSLAGQGHYGYTF few TRBJ1-2 TRBV7-8 TRBD1
TGCGCCAGCAGCTTGGTAGGGTTTACAGATACGCAGTATTTT CASSLVGFTDTQYF NA TRBJ2-3 TRBV5-1 NA
TGTGCCAGCAGGCCACAGGGGCTAATTTACCATGAGCAGTTCTTC CASRPQGLIYHEQFF few TRBJ2-1 TRBV6-5 TRBD1
TGTGCCAGCTCTAGGATTATAAGGGGGCCGAATCAGGAGACCCAGTACTTC CASSRIIRGPNQETQYF NA TRBJ2-5 TRBV18 TRBD1
TGTGCCAGCAGCTTAACGGGACAGGGATGGACTGAAGCTTTCTTT CASSLTGQGWTEAFF NA TRBJ1-1 TRBV7-3 TRBD1
TGTGCCAGCAGTCACAGGGGGCAATACACCGGGGAGCTGTTTTTT CASSHRGQYTGELFF NA TRBJ2-2 TRBV2 TRBD1
TGTGCCACAATGGGGCCCAAGTTTTTCTATGGCTACACCTTC CATMGPKFFYGYTF NA TRBJ1-2 TRBV12-3/TRBV12-4 NA
TGTGCCAGTAGACCGGGACAGAGCTATGGCTACACCTTC CASRPGQSYGYTF many TRBJ1-2 TRBV19 TRBD1
TGTGCCAGCAGTCGACAGGGGAATGAGCAGTTCTTC CASSRQGNEQFF many TRBJ2-1 TRBV14 TRBD1
TGTGCCAGCAGCTGGACAGATCCTAGTTCCGGGGAGCTGTTTTTT CASSWTDPSSGELFF few TRBJ2-2 TRBV7-9 NA
TGTGCCAGCGGGACAGGGCCGTTCAATGAGCAGTTCTTC CASGTGPFNEQFF many TRBJ2-1 TRBV7-3 TRBD1
TGTGCCAGCAGCCTGGGCCCTGGGAACCGGCCCCAGCATTTT CASSLGPGNRPQHF NA TRBJ1-5 TRBV7-9 NA
TGTGCCAGCAGAAAGGGGAGCGGGGAGCCCACAGATACGCAGTATTTT CASRKGSGEPTDTQYF few TRBJ2-3 TRBV11-2 TRBD2
TGTGCCAGCAGCGGATACAGGGATTCCTTTGGCTACACCTTC CASSGYRDSFGYTF few TRBJ1-2 TRBV7-6 NA